Listed here are 19 T cell receptor beta chains from one sample, sequenced in a study of blood T cell repertoires in COVID-19. The assay was immunoSEQ multiplex PCR, and TCRdb's table has in-frame clones only and misses some. In the table there are about 180,000 clones, about 91% of which are singletons. The sequencing input was PBMCs or T cells enriched from blood (not recorded which). The receptors here all came from a woman between 35 and 50 years old with acute COVID-19.

The genes are TRBV2 and TRBJ1-1; TRBD1 agrees at 10 bases. V shed 2 bases, J shed 5 bases, and the junction held 8 bases outside the gene matches. The V gene's germline CDR1 is SNHLY and CDR2 FYNNEI. The CDR3 covers 16 residues. CDR3 in DNA: TGTGCCAGCAGTGAAATTGGGACAGGGGAAGGGACTGAAGCTTTCTTT. Translating gives CASSEIGTGEGTEAFF.

This chain uses TRBV13 with TRBJ2-3; tentatively, D is TRBD1 (6 bases). This CDR3 has 14 residues. V was pared by 5 bases and J by 2 bases, with 11 bases between. Germline-derived CDR1 and CDR2 are PRHDT and FYEKMQ (reference sequence). The DNA of the CDR3 is TGTGCCAGCAGCACCTGGACAGACACAGATACGCAGTATTTT. Encoded protein: CASSTWTDTDTQYF.

In DNA, the CDR3 is TGTGCCAGCAGCCAGGTAGGGGCTGTATTGAACACTGAAGCTTTCTTT. Protein: CASSQVGAVLNTEAFF. The chain joins TRBV3-1 (or the pseudogene TRBV3-2) to TRBJ1-1; tentatively, D is TRBD1 (5 bases). Germline loops: CDR1 LGHDT, CDR2 YNNKEL (reference sequence). The CDR3 consists of 16 residues. Trimming left V 3 bases short and J 0 bases short, with 14 bases between.

This chain joins TRBV25-1 and TRBJ2-7; 8 bases are shared with TRBD1. There are 15 residues in the CDR3. V gave up 3 bases and J gave up 4 bases; unmatched junction bases: 8. Germline V lookup: CDR1 MGHDK, CDR2 SYGVNS. DNA for the CDR3: TGTGCCAGCAGTGATCTAGGACAGGGTGGATACGAGCAGTACTTC. It encodes CASSDLGQGGYEQYF.

The rearrangement links TRBV15 to TRBJ2-7; D gene unclear. Per the germline V gene, CDR1 is LNHNV and CDR2 is YYDKDF (reference sequence). The V end was cut by 4 bases, the J end by 2 bases, with 9 bases between. This CDR3 spans 13 amino acids. In nucleotides, the CDR3 is TGTGCCACCAGCATATATCCGGCCTACGAGCAGTACTTC. It specifies CATSIYPAYEQYF.

The CDR3 is CASSLLPQETQYF. CDR3 sequence (DNA): TGTGCCAGCAGCTTACTCCCCCAAGAGACCCAGTACTTC. The chain couples TRBV7-9 to TRBJ2-5; D call uncertain. Germline CDR1 is SEHNR and CDR2 is FQNEAQ (reference sequence). The CDR3 length is 13 residues. V was cut by 2 bases and J by 1 base, with 5 bases left in between.

This clone occurred once. V gene TRBV28 combines with J gene TRBJ2-7; no firm D call. V lost 2 bases to trimming and J lost 2 bases, with 10 bases between them. Germline-derived CDR1 and CDR2 are MDHEN and SYDVKM. The CDR3 has 14 amino acids. The CDR3 sequence is CASSLMPRTYEQYF. DNA of the CDR3: TGTGCCAGCAGTTTAATGCCGAGGACCTACGAGCAGTACTTC. Looking up the rest from reference TRBV28 and TRBJ2-7 gives the full variable domain: DVKVTQSSRYLVKRTGEKVFLECVQDMDHENMFWYRQDPGLGLRLIYFSYDVKMKEKGDIPEGYSVSREKKERFSLILESASTNQTSMYLCASSLMPRTYEQYFGPGTRLTVT.

Only one count was recorded for this clone. The chain is built from TRBV27 and TRBJ1-5; a possible D gene is TRBD1 (5 bases). Trimming removed 3 bases at V and 0 bases at J, with 12 bases between. Germline assignment: CDR1 MNHEY and CDR2 SMNVEV (reference sequence). CDR3 length: 16 residues. The CDR3: CASSLAGTNSNQPQHF. The CDR3 coding sequence is TGTGCCAGCAGTTTGGCGGGGACTAATAGCAATCAGCCCCAGCATTTT.

V usage is TRBV7-9 and J usage is TRBJ2-3; 13 nucleotides line up with TRBD2. V shed 1 base, J shed 2 bases, and the junction held 3 bases outside the gene matches. CDR3 length: 17 residues. Germline values: CDR1 SEHNR, CDR2 FQNEAQ (reference sequence). The CDR3 nucleotides read TGTGCCAGCAGCTTAGAGGGGACTAGCGGGACCACAGATACGCAGTATTTT. Translation: CASSLEGTSGTTDTQYF.

This chain links TRBV19 with TRBJ2-5; D not resolved. Looked up from germline, CDR1 is LNHDA and CDR2 is SQIVND (reference sequence). Trimming pared 5 bases from V and 3 bases from J, leaving 10 bases between. The CDR3 is 13 residues long. This CDR3 is CASSGGNKETQYF. The CDR3 bases are TGTGCCAGTAGTGGCGGAAATAAAGAGACCCAGTACTTC.

The rearrangement joins TRBV5-5 to TRBJ2-2; 7 bases are a match to TRBD2. The CDR3 runs to 16 residues. The germline V gene has CDR1 SGHKS and CDR2 YYEKEE (reference sequence). V lost 0 bases to trimming and J lost 7 bases; unmatched junction nucleotides: 9. The CDR3, as DNA: TGTGCCAGCAGCTTGGCGGGGGAGGGTAGCGGCGGGGAGCTGTTTTTT. Translation: CASSLAGEGSGGELFF.

V and J are TRBV14 and TRBJ2-2; D unresolved. This CDR3 region has 13 residues. Trimming cost V 1 base and J 6 bases, with 6 bases left between them. Germline V gives CDR1 SGHDN, CDR2 FVKESK. Here the CDR3 DNA reads TGTGCCAGCAGCCAAGTCGGTCCCGGGGAGCTGTTTTTT. Its protein is CASSQVGPGELFF.

The genes are TRBV27 and TRBJ2-1, with 11 bases that match TRBD2. V shed 5 bases and J 0 bases; nucleotides not matched to a gene: 9. The CDR3 contains 18 residues. The germline CDR1 and CDR2 sequences are MNHEY and SMNVEV (reference sequence). The CDR3 region has the DNA TGTGCCAGCAGTACGGGACTAGCGGAACTGCCCTCCTACAATGAGCAGTTCTTC. Translated, it gives CASSTGLAELPSYNEQFF.

The rearrangement uses TRBV27 and TRBJ2-2; D possibly corresponds to TRBD2 (6 bases). Germline values: CDR1 MNHEY, CDR2 SMNVEV (reference sequence). Trimming removed 4 bases at V and 1 base at J, with 7 bases between. The CDR3 runs to 14 residues. The CDR3 region is CASSSGLNTGELFF. CDR3 bases: TGTGCCAGCAGTTCGGGACTGAACACCGGGGAGCTGTTTTTT.

The chain combines TRBV30 with TRBJ2-7; possible D gene TRBD2, 6 bases. V dropped 3 bases and J dropped 4 bases, with 10 bases sitting between them. The germline V gene encodes CDR1 GTSNPN and CDR2 SVGIG (reference sequence). CDR3 length: 12 amino acids. The CDR3 nucleotides read TGTGCCTGGAGCCTAGCGCTGTACGAGCAGTACTTC. Translation: CAWSLALYEQYF.

The rearrangement joins TRBV28 to TRBJ2-1; TRBD2 aligns across 9 bases. Trimming took 5 bases from V and 8 from J; bases not matched to a gene: 13. The CDR3 extends over 16 amino acids. The germline V gene encodes CDR1 MDHEN and CDR2 SYDVKM. The CDR3 is CASSPPGGGAGDEQFF. CDR3 in DNA: TGTGCCAGCAGTCCCCCAGGCGGGGGGGCCGGGGATGAGCAGTTCTTC.

CDR3 bases: TGCGCCAGCAGCCGGCCGACTAGCGGTGACACCGGGGAGCTGTTTTTT. Amino acids: CASSRPTSGDTGELFF. The genes are TRBV4-1 and TRBJ2-2; 9 bases agree with TRBD2. CDR1 is MGHRA, CDR2 YSYEKL, per germline. The CDR3 is 16 residues long. With 4 bases clipped from V and 3 bases from J, the junction kept 6 bases outside the gene matches.

V usage is TRBV7-2 and J usage is TRBJ2-2, with 12 bases lining up with TRBD2. The germline CDR1 and CDR2 sequences are SGHTA and FQGNSA. The CDR3 runs to 16 residues. V lost 7 bases and J lost 1; bases outside the gene matches: 4. The CDR3 bases are TGTGCCAGCACGAGACTAGCGGGGGTGAACACCGGGGAGCTGTTTTTT. Translation: CASTRLAGVNTGELFF.

This chain uses TRBV7-5 with TRBJ1-2. TRBV7-5 is marked as a pseudogene. This CDR3 region has 17 residues. The CDR3 is CVRSPPSSVSRDYGYTF. The DNA of the CDR3 is TGTGTCAGAAGTCCCCCGTCAAGCGTGTCCCGCGACTATGGCTACACCTTC.